This record covers a single TCR beta chain. The CDR3 spans 12 residues. Germline V gene sequence: CDR1 DFQATT, CDR2 SNEGSKA (reference sequence). The data are from a study of CD8 T cells in ankylosing spondylitis. From the 5' RACE reads, TCRdb called clonotypes with MiXCR, one entry per CDR3 protein. This table has approximately 140,000 distinct CDR3 sequences, around two fifths appearing once. Source material: synovial fluid, either unsorted or a sorted T cell fraction (not recorded which). The sequence was obtained from a male donor with ankylosing spondylitis. The V and J genes are TRBV20-1 and TRBJ2-7; 8 positions agree with TRBD1. CDR3 sequence (DNA): TGCAGCTCAGGACAGGGCTCCTACGAGCAGTACTTC. It is translated as CSSGQGSYEQYF.